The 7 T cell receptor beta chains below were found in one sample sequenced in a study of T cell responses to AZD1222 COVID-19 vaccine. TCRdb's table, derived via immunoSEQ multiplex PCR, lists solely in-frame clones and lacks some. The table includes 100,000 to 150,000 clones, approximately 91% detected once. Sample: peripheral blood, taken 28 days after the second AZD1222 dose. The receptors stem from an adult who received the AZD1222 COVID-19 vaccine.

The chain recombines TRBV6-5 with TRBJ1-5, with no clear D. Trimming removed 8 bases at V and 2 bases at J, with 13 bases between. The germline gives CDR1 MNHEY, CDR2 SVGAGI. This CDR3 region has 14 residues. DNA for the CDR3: TGTGCCAGCGGAGAATGGGTGGGCAATCAGCCCCAGCATTTT. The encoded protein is CASGEWVGNQPQHF.

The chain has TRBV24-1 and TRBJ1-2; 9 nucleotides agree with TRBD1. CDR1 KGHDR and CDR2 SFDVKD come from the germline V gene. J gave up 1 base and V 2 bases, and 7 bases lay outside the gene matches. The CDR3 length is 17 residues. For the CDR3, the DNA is TGTGCCACCAGTGATTCGGGAGGGACAGGGTTTAACTATGGCTACACCTTC. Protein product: CATSDSGGTGFNYGYTF.

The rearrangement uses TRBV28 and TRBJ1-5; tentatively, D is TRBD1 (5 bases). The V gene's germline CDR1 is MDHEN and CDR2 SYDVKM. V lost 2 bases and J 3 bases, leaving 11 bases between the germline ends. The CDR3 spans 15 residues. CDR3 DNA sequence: TGTGCCAGCAGTTTAAGGGGACGTAACAATCAGCCCCAGCATTTT. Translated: CASSLRGRNNQPQHF.

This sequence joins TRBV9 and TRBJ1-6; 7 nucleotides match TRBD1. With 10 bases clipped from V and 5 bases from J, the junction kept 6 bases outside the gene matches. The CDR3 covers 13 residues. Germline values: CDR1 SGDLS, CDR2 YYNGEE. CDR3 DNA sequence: TGTGCCTCCGGACAGGTGCATAATTCACCCCTCCACTTT. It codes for CASGQVHNSPLHF.

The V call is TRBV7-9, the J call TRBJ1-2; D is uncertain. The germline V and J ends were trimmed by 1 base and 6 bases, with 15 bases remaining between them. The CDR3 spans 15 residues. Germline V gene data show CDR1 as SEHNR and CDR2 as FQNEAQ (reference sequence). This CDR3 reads CASSLEGGDSNGYTF. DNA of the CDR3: TGTGCCAGCAGCTTAGAAGGCGGGGATTCAAATGGCTACACCTTC.

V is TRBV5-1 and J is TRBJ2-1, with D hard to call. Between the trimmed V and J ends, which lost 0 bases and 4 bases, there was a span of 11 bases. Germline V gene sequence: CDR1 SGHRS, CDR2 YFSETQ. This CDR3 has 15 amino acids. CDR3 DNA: TGCGCCAGCAGCTTGGTCCAGGCTACTTACAATGAGCAGTTCTTC. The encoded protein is CASSLVQATYNEQFF.

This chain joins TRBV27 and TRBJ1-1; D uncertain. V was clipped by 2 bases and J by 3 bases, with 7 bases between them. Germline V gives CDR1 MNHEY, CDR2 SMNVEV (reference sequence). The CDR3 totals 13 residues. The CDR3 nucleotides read TGTGCCAGCAGTTTAACGTGGGACACTGAAGCTTTCTTT. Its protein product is CASSLTWDTEAFF.